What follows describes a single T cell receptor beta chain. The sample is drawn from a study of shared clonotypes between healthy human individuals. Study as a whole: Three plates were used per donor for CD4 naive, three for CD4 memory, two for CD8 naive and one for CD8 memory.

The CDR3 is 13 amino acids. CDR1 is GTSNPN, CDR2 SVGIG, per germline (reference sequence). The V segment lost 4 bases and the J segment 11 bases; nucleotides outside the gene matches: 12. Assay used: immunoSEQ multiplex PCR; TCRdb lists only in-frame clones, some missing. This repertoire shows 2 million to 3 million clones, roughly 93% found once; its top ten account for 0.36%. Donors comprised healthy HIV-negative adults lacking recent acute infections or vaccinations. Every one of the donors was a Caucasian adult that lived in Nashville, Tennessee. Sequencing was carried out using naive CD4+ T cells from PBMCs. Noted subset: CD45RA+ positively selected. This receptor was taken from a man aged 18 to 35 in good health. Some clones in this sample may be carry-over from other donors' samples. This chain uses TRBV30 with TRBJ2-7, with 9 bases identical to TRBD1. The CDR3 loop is CAWNSGTGKREYF. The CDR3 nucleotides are TGTGCCTGGAACTCCGGGACAGGGAAAAGGGAGTACTTC. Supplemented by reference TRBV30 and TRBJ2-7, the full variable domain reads SQTIHQWPATLVQPVGSPLSLECTVEGTSNPNLYWYRQAAGRGLQLLFYSVGIGQISSEVPQNLSASRPQDRQFILSSKKLLLSDSGFYLCAWNSGTGKREYFGPGTRLTVT.